This T cell receptor (beta chain) was documented in a study of cytomegalovirus exposure and HLA in healthy donors. Primers: 60 Vbeta forward and 13 Jbeta reverse. TCRdb's copy holds only in-frame clones and misses some; the assay was immunoSEQ multiplex PCR. The table shows roughly 280,000 clones, with under 80% occurring only once. On this clone: Its specificity is unknown.

Study results and caveats: Reports described diagnosis of cytomegalovirus status by the classifier as highly specific and sensitive. Roughly uniform depth of sequencing across donors was assumed in presence/absence analyses. Prior analysis indicated that the majority of TCR beta V segments exhibited productivity approximately 87% or approximately 30% of the time. In a later analysis, across HLA loci, associated TCR counts were highest for DRB1, lowest for HLA-C.

Sequencing input: PBMCs. The receptor was isolated from a female donor in good health and CMV-seronegative.

The CDR3 sequence is CAWSYGLATYEQYF. DNA for the CDR3: TGTGCCTGGAGTTACGGACTAGCCACCTACGAGCAGTACTTC. The rearrangement links TRBV30 to TRBJ2-7, with 8 bases identical to TRBD2. J lost 2 bases, V lost 2 bases, and 5 bases had no gene match. Per the germline V gene, CDR1 is GTSNPN and CDR2 is SVGIG (reference sequence). There are 14 residues in the CDR3.